Below, 2 T cell receptor beta chains from the same sample are listed, as sequenced in a study of monozygotic twins with inflammatory bowel disease. One entry per CDR3 protein, without DNA, is what TCRdb gives after re-calling the 5' RACE reads. This repertoire includes approximately 200,000 distinct CDR3 sequences. Source material: blood. The origin of the receptors is a human donor with ulcerative colitis or Crohn's disease, or a healthy co-twin of an affected twin (not recorded which).

This chain joins TRBV9 and TRBJ2-7; TCRdb selects TRBD2, and the lack of DNA leaves this call unchecked. The germline CDR1 and CDR2 sequences are SGDLS and YYNGEE. The CDR3 consists of 15 residues. The chain's CDR3 is CASSVEGLAGLEQYF.

This rearrangement joins TRBV4-2 to TRBJ2-3; TCRdb's D call of TRBD2 is untestable without DNA. Germline CDR1 is LGHNA and CDR2 is YNFKEQ. The CDR3 runs to 17 residues. This chain's CDR3 is CASSQDASGTYTDTQYF.